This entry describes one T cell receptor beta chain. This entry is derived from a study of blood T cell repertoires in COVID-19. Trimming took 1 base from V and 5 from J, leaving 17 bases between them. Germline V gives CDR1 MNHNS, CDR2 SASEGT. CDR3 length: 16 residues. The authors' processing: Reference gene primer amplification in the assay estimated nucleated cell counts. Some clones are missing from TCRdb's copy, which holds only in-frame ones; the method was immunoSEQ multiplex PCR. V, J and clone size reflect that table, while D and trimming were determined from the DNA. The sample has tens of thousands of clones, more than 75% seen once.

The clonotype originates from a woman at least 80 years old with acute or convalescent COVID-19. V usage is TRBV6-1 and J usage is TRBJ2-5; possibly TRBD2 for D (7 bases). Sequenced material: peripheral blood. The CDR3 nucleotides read TGTGCCAGCAGTGAAGTCGGGGGGCGAGCGTGGGAGACCCAGTACTTC. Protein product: CASSEVGGRAWETQYF.